What follows are 8 T cell receptor beta chains derived from one specimen sequenced in a study of blood T cell repertoires in COVID-19. Assay: immunoSEQ multiplex PCR; the TCRdb copy retains only in-frame clones and omits some. The table includes 250,000 to 300,000 clones, 90% to 95% detected once. Sequencing used peripheral blood. The receptors were sampled from a young woman with COVID-19, enrolled during active disease.

This chain links TRBV5-1 with TRBJ2-7, with a weak D call TRBD1 (6 bases). In germline, CDR1 is SGHRS, CDR2 YFSETQ. The CDR3 totals 17 residues. V was clipped by 0 bases and J by 0 bases, with 16 bases between them. CDR3 amino acids: CASSLGLQGRGSYEQYF. CDR3 in DNA: TGCGCCAGCAGCTTGGGTCTACAGGGTCGTGGCTCCTACGAGCAGTACTTC. The full variable domain, its missing parts supplied by reference TRBV5-1 and TRBJ2-7, is KAGVTQTPRYLIKTRGQQVTLSCSPISGHRSVSWYQQTPGQGLQFLFEYFSETQRNKGNFPGRFSGRQFSNSRSEMNVSTLELGDSALYLCASSLGLQGRGSYEQYFGPGTRLTVT.

This chain uses TRBV28 with TRBJ1-2; maybe TRBD1 (5 bases). Between the trimmed V and J ends, which lost 10 bases and 0 bases, there was a span of 9 bases. CDR1 and CDR2 (germline): MDHEN, SYDVKM. The length of the CDR3 is 12 residues. The CDR3 DNA follows: TGTGCCACTCAAGGGGCTAACTATGGCTACACCTTC. Protein product: CATQGANYGYTF.

This clone was counted once. V and J are TRBV4-2 and TRBJ2-5; TRBD2 aligns across 7 bases. Germline V CDR1 and CDR2: LGHNA, YNFKEQ. Trimming cost V 2 bases and J 1 base; bases outside gene matches: 13. This CDR3 spans 18 amino acids. The CDR3 DNA follows: TGTGCCAGCAGCCAACTCCCGCCAGGGAGGGCCCTCCAAGAGACCCAGTACTTC. Its protein is CASSQLPPGRALQETQYF.

CDR3 amino acids: CASKPTSGSYEQYF. Written as DNA, the CDR3 is TGTGCCAGCAAACCGACTAGCGGCAGCTACGAGCAGTACTTC. The chain has TRBV6-6 and TRBJ2-7; 9 bases are a match to TRBD2. The CDR3 has 14 amino acids. V lost 7 bases and J lost 3; bases outside the gene matches: 7. Per germline, CDR1 MNHNY and CDR2 SVGAGI (reference sequence).

V usage is TRBV5-5 and J usage is TRBJ2-7, with 10 bases aligning to TRBD1. Looked up from germline, CDR1 is SGHKS and CDR2 is YYEKEE (reference sequence). V lost 3 bases, J lost 6 bases, and 6 bases stayed unmatched. CDR3 length equals 14 residues. CDR3 loop: CASSWDRGVSEQYF. The CDR3 region has the DNA TGTGCCAGCAGCTGGGACAGGGGAGTGAGCGAGCAGTACTTC.

The rearrangement links TRBV28 to TRBJ2-1, with 8 bases lining up with TRBD1. Germline trimming cut 7 bases from V and 1 base from J; bases unmatched to any gene: 9. The CDR3 sequence is 16 residues long. Germline V lookup: CDR1 MDHEN, CDR2 SYDVKM. CDR3 protein: CASNPDRGRSYNEQFF. CDR3 in DNA: TGTGCCAGCAACCCCGACAGGGGCAGGTCCTACAATGAGCAGTTCTTC.

This rearrangement joins TRBV5-1 to TRBJ2-1; a possible D gene is TRBD2 (5 bases). Germline values: CDR1 SGHRS, CDR2 YFSETQ. V gave up 8 bases and J gave up 0 bases, with 15 bases separating them. The CDR3 totals 15 residues. CDR3 DNA: TGCGCCAGTGGGTCAAGCGGAGTCTCCTACAATGAGCAGTTCTTC. Protein product: CASGSSGVSYNEQFF.

In DNA, the CDR3 is TGCAGCGTTGTTCTTAGAGCCGCGAACACCGGGGAGCTGTTTTTT. This sequence encodes CSVVLRAANTGELFF. V gene TRBV29-1 combines with J gene TRBJ2-2, with unresolved D. Trimming cost V 4 bases and J 0 bases, with 12 bases left between them. This CDR3 spans 15 amino acids. Germline-derived CDR1 and CDR2 are SQVTM and ANQGSEA.